This is a list of T cell receptor beta chains from one sample in a study of T cell changes during pregnancy in multiple sclerosis. The assay was immunoSEQ multiplex PCR, and TCRdb's table has in-frame clones only and misses some. The sample contains tens of thousands of clones, about 96% of which appear only once. This sample comprised CD8+ T cells from peripheral blood mononuclear cells, obtained after pregnancy. All receptors come from a female donor with multiple sclerosis, enrolled in a pregnancy study. Both conserved end residues are part of each CDR3. The order of the fields is clone size, V gene, CDR3 protein. Rows may omit the clone size; those that give it use once, few, many or a size class.

clone_size: -
v_call: TRBV7-8
cdr3_aa: CASSSEPTPGLAGGLNTGELFF

clone_size: -
v_call: TRBV7-6
cdr3_aa: CASSFAGELFF

clone_size: -
v_call: TRBV27
cdr3_aa: CASSLVVTDTQYF

clone_size: -
v_call: TRBV11-2
cdr3_aa: CASSFGQGLYYEQYF

clone_size: -
v_call: TRBV7-3
cdr3_aa: CASSLGTASTDTQYF

clone_size: -
v_call: TRBV10-3
cdr3_aa: CAISDPTGASGTYEQYF

clone_size: -
v_call: TRBV27
cdr3_aa: CASKQGSGYTF

clone_size: -
v_call: TRBV6-1
cdr3_aa: CASSEVRVQETQYF

clone_size: -
v_call: TRBV9
cdr3_aa: CASSVRVAGLYNEQFF

clone_size: -
v_call: TRBV5-4
cdr3_aa: CASSLTGSDGYTF

clone_size: once
v_call: TRBV4-2
cdr3_aa: CASSQAGLEYEQYF

clone_size: -
v_call: TRBV4-2
cdr3_aa: CASSQLLSGDSYNEQFF

clone_size: once
v_call: TRBV6-5
cdr3_aa: CASSYGGAYNEQFF

clone_size: -
v_call: TRBV30
cdr3_aa: CAWDGGGTGDLYEQYF

clone_size: -
v_call: TRBV15
cdr3_aa: CATSRGVGDYEQYF

clone_size: -
v_call: TRBV14
cdr3_aa: CASSQDRVRQPQHF

clone_size: -
v_call: TRBV7-9
cdr3_aa: CASSPGSGGYEQYF

clone_size: -
v_call: TRBV5-4
cdr3_aa: CASSLGGTEEETQYF

clone_size: -
v_call: TRBV4-1
cdr3_aa: CASSQEAGVVEAFF

clone_size: -
v_call: TRBV19
cdr3_aa: CASSMGRGGVYNEQFF

clone_size: once
v_call: TRBV4-1
cdr3_aa: CASSQQQGSNEKLFF

clone_size: -
v_call: TRBV9
cdr3_aa: CASSGLGEQYF

clone_size: -
v_call: TRBV6-5
cdr3_aa: CASINTGTGTYEQYF

clone_size: -
v_call: TRBV9
cdr3_aa: CASSVGQGDGELFF

clone_size: -
v_call: TRBV2
cdr3_aa: CASSDPGQAPYEQYF

clone_size: -
v_call: TRBV5-1
cdr3_aa: CASSLKLGSTAYNEQFF

clone_size: -
v_call: TRBV7-9
cdr3_aa: CASSFVVGQGNEQFF

clone_size: -
v_call: TRBV4-1
cdr3_aa: CASSLGTSAHYEQYF